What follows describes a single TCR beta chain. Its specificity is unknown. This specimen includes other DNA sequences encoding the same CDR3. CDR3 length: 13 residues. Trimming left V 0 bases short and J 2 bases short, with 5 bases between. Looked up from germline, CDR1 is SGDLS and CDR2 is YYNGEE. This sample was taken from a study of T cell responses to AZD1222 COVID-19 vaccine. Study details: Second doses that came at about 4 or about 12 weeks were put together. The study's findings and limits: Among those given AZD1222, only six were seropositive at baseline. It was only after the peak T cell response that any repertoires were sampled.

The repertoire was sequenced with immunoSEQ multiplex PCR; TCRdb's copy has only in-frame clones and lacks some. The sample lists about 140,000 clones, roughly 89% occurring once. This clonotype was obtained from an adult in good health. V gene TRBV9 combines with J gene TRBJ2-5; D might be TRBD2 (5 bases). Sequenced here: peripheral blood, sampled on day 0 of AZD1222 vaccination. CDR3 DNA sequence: TGTGCCAGCAGCGTAGGAGGGCAAGAGACCCAGTACTTC. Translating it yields CASSVGGQETQYF. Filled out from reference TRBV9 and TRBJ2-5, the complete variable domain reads DSGVTQTPKHLITATGQRVTLRCSPRSGDLSVYWYQQSLDQGLQFLIQYYNGEERAKGNILERFSAQQFPDLHSELNLSSLELGDSALYFCASSVGGQETQYFGPGTRLLVL.